This T cell receptor (beta chain) was found in a study of blood T cell repertoires in COVID-19. Study-level background: Acute-phase and convalescent COVID-19 samples originated in the United States, Italy and Spain. T cells, B-cell-depleted T cells, or PBMCs provided the cDNA or gDNA that served as material.

V trimming: 8 bases; J trimming: 8 bases; junction bases outside the gene matches: 12. The CDR3 totals 15 residues. Germline V gene data show CDR1 as SGHVS and CDR2 as FQNEAQ. Methods used by the authors: By means of reference gene primer amplification, nucleated cell counts were estimated. TCRdb keeps only in-frame clones here, not all; method: immunoSEQ multiplex PCR. The DNA was the basis for D and trimming; V, J and clone size are from that table. Of approximately 150,000 clones listed, around 83% are singletons. The genes are TRBV7-8 and TRBJ1-6; 7 nucleotides line up with TRBD1. The sample comprised peripheral blood. This receptor was obtained from a human donor with acute or convalescent COVID-19. The donor label of this sample is uncertain. In DNA form, the CDR3 reads TGTGCCAGCTTCGGAGGGGGCGCGAGGGATTCACCCCTCCACTTT. Protein product: CASFGGGARDSPLHF.